This is a list of T cell receptor beta chains from one sample in a study of early T cells in non-severe SARS-CoV-2 infection. TCRdb fed the 5' RACE reads into MiXCR, producing one record per CDR3 protein. This table holds about 88,000 distinct CDR3 sequences, more than 13% found once. The sequenced sample was whole blood. The receptor source for this set is an adult who was a healthcare worker with PCR-confirmed SARS-CoV-2 infection or an uninfected control (not recorded which). The conserved cysteine and the conserved F or W are not part of the CDR3 here.

j_call v_call cdr3_aa
TRBJ2-7 TRBV29-1 SDSQGAPYEQY
TRBJ1-1 TRBV19 ASSHNNRASGAF
TRBJ2-1 TRBV7-2 ASTPSVDGEQF
TRBJ2-7 TRBV28 ASSLLRAVPYEQY
TRBJ2-4 TRBV29-1 SVDMCTAKNIQY
TRBJ2-7 TRBV19 ASSLSGGPTEQY
TRBJ2-7 TRBV11-2 ASSLTTVGAYEQY
TRBJ2-5 TRBV5-1 ASSRLGGTPGETQY
TRBJ1-2 TRBV28 ASRPTPAANYGYT
TRBJ2-7 TRBV20-1 SGTPGTSGSQGYEQY
TRBJ2-3 TRBV20-1 SAMSGTQY
TRBJ2-1 TRBV10-2 ASRDFQMSYNEQF
TRBJ2-5 TRBV5-1 ASSTEGLAGDETQY
TRBJ2-1 TRBV7-8 ASSSVKTEQF
TRBJ2-1 TRBV7-6 ASSFPPTSGRAPEQF
TRBJ1-2 TRBV6-5 ASRPGGDGYGYT
TRBJ2-7 TRBV29-1 SVGERSYEQY
TRBJ2-3 TRBV9 ASSLRGTSWGTDTQY
TRBJ2-1 TRBV7-8 ASTQGSGREQF
TRBJ2-3 TRBV28 ASSLPPSGGTQY